This is a list of T cell receptor beta chains from one sample in a study of shared T cell receptors in the human thymus. Sequencing was performed with immunoSEQ multiplex PCR; in TCRdb, only in-frame clones are kept and a portion is missing. The table records 700,000 to 750,000 clones, 80% to 90% of them present only once. These same records also appear under a second study, on human thymus T cells.

The sequencing input was thymocytes. The source of these receptors is a girl under three years old with a congenital heart defect. CDR3s leave out the opening cysteine and the closing phenylalanine or tryptophan. The D gene is left open where the match is weak.

v_gene: TRBV6-1
j_gene: TRBJ1-5
d_gene: TRBD1
CDR3aa: ASSGQGRPLFTNQPQH

v_gene: TRBV5-1
j_gene: TRBJ2-7
d_gene: TRBD2
CDR3aa: ASSPILAGSYEQY

v_gene: TRBV6-5
j_gene: TRBJ2-2
d_gene: TRBD2
CDR3aa: AMTSGGANTGELF

v_gene: TRBV6-5
j_gene: TRBJ2-1
d_gene: TRBD2
CDR3aa: ASSYNGTSGGNEQF

v_gene: TRBV27
j_gene: TRBJ1-6
d_gene: .
CDR3aa: ASSNAGTLGRSYNSPLH

v_gene: TRBV19
j_gene: TRBJ2-7
d_gene: TRBD2
CDR3aa: ASPPRSGYYEQY

v_gene: TRBV27
j_gene: TRBJ2-1
d_gene: TRBD1
CDR3aa: ASSFQSGTGLCNEQF

v_gene: TRBV4-2
j_gene: TRBJ2-3
d_gene: TRBD2
CDR3aa: ASSPLTSGGTPRRGGTDTQY

v_gene: TRBV2
j_gene: TRBJ2-1
d_gene: TRBD1
CDR3aa: ASSGDRAVGINEQF

v_gene: TRBV7-9
j_gene: TRBJ1-2
d_gene: .
CDR3aa: ASSPRLQGTNYGYT

v_gene: TRBV5-6
j_gene: TRBJ2-7
d_gene: .
CDR3aa: ASSPVSNPVPYEQY

v_gene: TRBV4-1
j_gene: TRBJ2-7
d_gene: TRBD2
CDR3aa: ASSQRAGAEVQY

v_gene: TRBV7-9
j_gene: TRBJ2-7
d_gene: TRBD1
CDR3aa: ASSLGDRPYEQY

v_gene: TRBV4-2
j_gene: TRBJ2-1
d_gene: .
CDR3aa: ASSPPYGEDEQF

v_gene: TRBV19
j_gene: TRBJ1-2
d_gene: .
CDR3aa: ASTGWDYGYT

v_gene: TRBV27
j_gene: TRBJ1-6
d_gene: .
CDR3aa: ASSLGGSPPH

v_gene: TRBV7-6
j_gene: TRBJ2-2
d_gene: TRBD2
CDR3aa: ASGGSGGPTTGELF

v_gene: TRBV14
j_gene: TRBJ1-2
d_gene: .
CDR3aa: ASSCRGGGYT

v_gene: TRBV6-1
j_gene: TRBJ1-5
d_gene: TRBD1
CDR3aa: ATKGQGYLAQH

v_gene: TRBV4-1
j_gene: TRBJ2-4
d_gene: .
CDR3aa: ASRSTDRNIQY

v_gene: TRBV7-2
j_gene: TRBJ2-7
d_gene: .
CDR3aa: ASSRTSDYSYEQY

v_gene: TRBV4-3
j_gene: TRBJ2-5
d_gene: .
CDR3aa: ASSQFLGETQY